The T cell receptor (beta chain) described here comes from a study of shared clonotypes between healthy human individuals. Germline CDR1 is KGHSH and CDR2 is LQKENI. This CDR3 contains 17 residues. The V segment lost 1 base and the J segment 4 bases; nucleotides outside the gene matches: 7. Data came from immunoSEQ multiplex PCR; TCRdb stores just in-frame clones and leaves some out. Of about 490,000 clones listed, over 70% are singletons. The sequenced material came from PBMCs. J is TRBJ2-3 and V is TRBV18; 11 nucleotides match TRBD2. This sequence originates from a woman in her thirties or forties in good health. Some clones in this sample may be carry-over from other donors' samples. The CDR3: CASSPQGTSGTPDTQYF. Here the CDR3 DNA reads TGTGCCAGCTCACCACAAGGGACTAGCGGAACTCCAGATACGCAGTATTTT.